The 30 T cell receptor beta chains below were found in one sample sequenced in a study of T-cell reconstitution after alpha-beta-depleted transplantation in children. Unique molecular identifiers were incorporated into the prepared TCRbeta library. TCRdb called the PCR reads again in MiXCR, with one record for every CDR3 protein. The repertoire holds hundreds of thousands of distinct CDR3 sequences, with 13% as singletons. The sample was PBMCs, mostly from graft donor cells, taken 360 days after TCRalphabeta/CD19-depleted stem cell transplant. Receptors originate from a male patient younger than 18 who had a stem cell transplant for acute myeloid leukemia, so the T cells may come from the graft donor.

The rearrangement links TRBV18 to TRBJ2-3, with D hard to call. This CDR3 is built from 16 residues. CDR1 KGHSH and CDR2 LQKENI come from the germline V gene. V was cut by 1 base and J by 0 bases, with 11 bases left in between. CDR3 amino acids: CASSPLGLPSTDTQYF. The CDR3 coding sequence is TGTGCCAGCTCACCACTGGGTCTGCCTAGCACAGATACGCAGTATTTT.

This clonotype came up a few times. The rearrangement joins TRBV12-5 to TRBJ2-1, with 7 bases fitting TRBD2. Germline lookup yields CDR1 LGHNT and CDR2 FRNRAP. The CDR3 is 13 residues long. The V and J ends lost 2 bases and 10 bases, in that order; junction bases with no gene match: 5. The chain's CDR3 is CASGLRQGGEQFF. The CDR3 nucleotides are TGTGCTAGTGGTTTGAGGCAGGGAGGGGAGCAGTTCTTC.

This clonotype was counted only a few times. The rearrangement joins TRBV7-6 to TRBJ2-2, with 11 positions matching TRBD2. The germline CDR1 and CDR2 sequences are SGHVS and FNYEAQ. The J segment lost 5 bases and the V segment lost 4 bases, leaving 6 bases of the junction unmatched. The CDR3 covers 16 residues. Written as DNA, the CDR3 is TGTGCCAGCAGCTCACTAGCGGGAGAGGGAACCGGGGAGCTGTTTTTT. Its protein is CASSSLAGEGTGELFF. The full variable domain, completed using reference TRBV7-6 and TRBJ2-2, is GAGVSQSPRYKVTKRGQDVALRCDPISGHVSLYWYRQALGQGPEFLTYFNYEAQQDKSGLPNDRFSAERPEGSISTLTIQRTEQRDSAMYRCASSSLAGEGTGELFFGEGSRLTVL.

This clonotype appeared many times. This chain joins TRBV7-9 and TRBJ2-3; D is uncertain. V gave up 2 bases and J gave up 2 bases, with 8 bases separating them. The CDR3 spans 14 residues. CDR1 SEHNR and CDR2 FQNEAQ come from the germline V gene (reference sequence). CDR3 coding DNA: TGTGCCAGCAGCTTAAATTCGTACACAGATACGCAGTATTTT. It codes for CASSLNSYTDTQYF.

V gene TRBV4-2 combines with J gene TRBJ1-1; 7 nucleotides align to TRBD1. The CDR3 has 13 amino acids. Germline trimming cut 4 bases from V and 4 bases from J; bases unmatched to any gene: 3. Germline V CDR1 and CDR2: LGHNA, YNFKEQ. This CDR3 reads CASSPRGLTEAFF. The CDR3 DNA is TGTGCCAGCAGCCCGAGGGGGCTCACTGAAGCTTTCTTT.

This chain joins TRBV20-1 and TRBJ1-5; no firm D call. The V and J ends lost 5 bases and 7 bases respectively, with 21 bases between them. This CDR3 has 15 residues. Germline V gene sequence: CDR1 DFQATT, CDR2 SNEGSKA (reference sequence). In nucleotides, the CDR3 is TGCAGTGCTTCCCGAGGTTGGAGGGAGGCACAGCCCCAGCATTTT. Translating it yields CSASRGWREAQPQHF.

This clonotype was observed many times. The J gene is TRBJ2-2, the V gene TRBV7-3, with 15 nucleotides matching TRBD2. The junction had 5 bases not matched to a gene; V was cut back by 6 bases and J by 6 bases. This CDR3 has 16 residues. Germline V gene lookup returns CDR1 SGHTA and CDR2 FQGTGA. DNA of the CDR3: TGTGCCAGCAGGGCCGGACTAGCGGGAGGGCCCGGGGAGCTGTTTTTT. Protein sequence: CASRAGLAGGPGELFF.

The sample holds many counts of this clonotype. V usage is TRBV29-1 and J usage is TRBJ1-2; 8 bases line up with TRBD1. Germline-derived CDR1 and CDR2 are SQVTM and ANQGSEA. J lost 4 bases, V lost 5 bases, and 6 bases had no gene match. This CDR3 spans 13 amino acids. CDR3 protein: CSVPGTGFYGYTF. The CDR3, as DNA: TGCAGCGTTCCCGGGACAGGTTTCTATGGCTACACCTTC. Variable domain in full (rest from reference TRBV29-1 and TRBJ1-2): SAVISQKPSRDICQRGTSLTIQCQVDSQVTMMFWYRQQPGQSLTLIATANQGSEATYESGFVIDKFPISRPNLTFSTLTVSNMSPEDSSIYLCSVPGTGFYGYTFGSGTRLTVV.

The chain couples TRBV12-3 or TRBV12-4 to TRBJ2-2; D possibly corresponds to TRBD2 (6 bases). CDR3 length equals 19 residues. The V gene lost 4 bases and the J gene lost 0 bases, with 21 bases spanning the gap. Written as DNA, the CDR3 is TGTGCCAGCAGTTCGACTAGTTTTTTTTTGGTCTCGAACACCGGGGAGCTGTTTTTT. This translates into CASSSTSFFLVSNTGELFF.

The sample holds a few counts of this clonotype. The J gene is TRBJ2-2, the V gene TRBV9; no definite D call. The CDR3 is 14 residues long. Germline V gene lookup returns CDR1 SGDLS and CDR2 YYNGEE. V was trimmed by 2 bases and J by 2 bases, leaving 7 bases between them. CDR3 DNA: TGTGCCAGCAGCGTCGTCCATAACACCGGGGAGCTGTTTTTT. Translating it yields CASSVVHNTGELFF.

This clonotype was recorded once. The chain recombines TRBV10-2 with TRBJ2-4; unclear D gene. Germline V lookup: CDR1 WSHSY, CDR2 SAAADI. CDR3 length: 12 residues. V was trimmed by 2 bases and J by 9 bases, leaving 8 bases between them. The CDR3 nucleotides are TGCGCCAGCAGTGAGGGGTGGGTCATTCAGTACTTC. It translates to CASSEGWVIQYF.

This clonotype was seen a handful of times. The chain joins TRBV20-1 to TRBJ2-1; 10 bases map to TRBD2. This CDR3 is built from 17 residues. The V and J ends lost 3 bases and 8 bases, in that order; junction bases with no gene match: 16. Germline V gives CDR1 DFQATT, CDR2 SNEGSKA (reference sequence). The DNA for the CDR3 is TGCAGTGCTAGTGGGCTAGCGGGAGACTGGGGTGAGGATGAGCAGTTCTTC. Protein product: CSASGLAGDWGEDEQFF.

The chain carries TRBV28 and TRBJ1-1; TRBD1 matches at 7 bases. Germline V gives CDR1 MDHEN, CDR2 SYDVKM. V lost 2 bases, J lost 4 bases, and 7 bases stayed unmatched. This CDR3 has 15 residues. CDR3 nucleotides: TGTGCCAGCAGTTTAGGTGTAGGGGGCCCCACTGAAGCTTTCTTT. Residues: CASSLGVGGPTEAFF.

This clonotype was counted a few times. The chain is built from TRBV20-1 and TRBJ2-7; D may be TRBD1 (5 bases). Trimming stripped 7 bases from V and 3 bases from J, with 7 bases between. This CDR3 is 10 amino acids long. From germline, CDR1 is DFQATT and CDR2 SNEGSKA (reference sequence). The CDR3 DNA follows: TGCAGTGGACAGTTCTACGAGCAGTACTTC. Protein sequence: CSGQFYEQYF.

DNA for the CDR3: TGTGCCATCAGTGGGCTAGCGGACTCCTACGAGCAGTACTTC. Translation gives CAISGLADSYEQYF. The chain joins TRBV10-3 to TRBJ2-7; 7 bases are shared with TRBD2. This CDR3 is built from 14 residues. V lost 4 bases and J lost 0; bases outside the gene matches: 3. Germline values: CDR1 ENHRY, CDR2 SYGVKD.

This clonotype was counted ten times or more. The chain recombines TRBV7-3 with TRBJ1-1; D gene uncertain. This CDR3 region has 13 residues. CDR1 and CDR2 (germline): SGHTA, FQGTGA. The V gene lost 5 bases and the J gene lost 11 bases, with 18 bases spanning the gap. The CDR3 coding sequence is TGTGCCAGCAGCCAACTACTTACTATTCCGGCTTTCTTT. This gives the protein CASSQLLTIPAFF.

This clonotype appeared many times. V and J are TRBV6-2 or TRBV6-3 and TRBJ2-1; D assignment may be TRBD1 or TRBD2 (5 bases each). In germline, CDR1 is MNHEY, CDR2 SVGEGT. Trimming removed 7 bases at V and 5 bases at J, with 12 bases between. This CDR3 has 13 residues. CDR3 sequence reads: CASNRDHHNEQFF. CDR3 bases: TGTGCCAGCAACCGGGACCACCACAATGAGCAGTTCTTC.

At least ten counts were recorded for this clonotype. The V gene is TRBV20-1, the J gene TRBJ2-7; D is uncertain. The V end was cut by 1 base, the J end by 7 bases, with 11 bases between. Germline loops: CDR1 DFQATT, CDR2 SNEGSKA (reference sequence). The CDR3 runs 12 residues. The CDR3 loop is CSARARVREQYF. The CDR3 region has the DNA TGCAGTGCTAGAGCCCGGGTTCGAGAGCAGTACTTC.

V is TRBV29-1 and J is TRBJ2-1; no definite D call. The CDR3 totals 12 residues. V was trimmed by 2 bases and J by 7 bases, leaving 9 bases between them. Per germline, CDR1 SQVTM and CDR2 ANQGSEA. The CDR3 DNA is TGCAGCGTTGAATGGTCCGGGAATGAGCAGTTCTTC. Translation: CSVEWSGNEQFF.

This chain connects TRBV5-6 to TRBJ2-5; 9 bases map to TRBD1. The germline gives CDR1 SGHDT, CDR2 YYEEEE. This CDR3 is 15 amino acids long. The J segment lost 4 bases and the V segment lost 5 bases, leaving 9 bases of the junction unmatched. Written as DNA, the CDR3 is TGTGCCAGCAGGCCCACAGGGGGCGCGGGAGAGACCCAGTACTTC. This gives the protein CASRPTGGAGETQYF.

The CDR3: CASSLRLAGDEQFF. As DNA, the CDR3 is TGTGCCAGCAGCCTAAGGTTAGCGGGCGATGAGCAGTTCTTC. The J gene is TRBJ2-1, the V gene TRBV14, with 7 bases lining up with TRBD2. There are 14 residues in the CDR3. The germline V gene has CDR1 SGHDN and CDR2 FVKESK. J lost 8 bases, V lost 4 bases, and 8 bases had no gene match.

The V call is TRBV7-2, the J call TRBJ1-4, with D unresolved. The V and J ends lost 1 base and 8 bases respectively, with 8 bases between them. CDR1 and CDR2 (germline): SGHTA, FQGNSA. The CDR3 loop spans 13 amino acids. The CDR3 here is CASSLGFGEKLFF. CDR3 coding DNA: TGTGCCAGCAGCTTAGGGTTTGGCGAAAAACTGTTTTTT.

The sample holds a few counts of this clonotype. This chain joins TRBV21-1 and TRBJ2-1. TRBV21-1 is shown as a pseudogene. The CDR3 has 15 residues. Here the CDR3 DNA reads TGTGCCAGCAGCAAAGAAAATGCCTCCTACAATGAGCAGTTCTTC. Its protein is CASSKENASYNEQFF.

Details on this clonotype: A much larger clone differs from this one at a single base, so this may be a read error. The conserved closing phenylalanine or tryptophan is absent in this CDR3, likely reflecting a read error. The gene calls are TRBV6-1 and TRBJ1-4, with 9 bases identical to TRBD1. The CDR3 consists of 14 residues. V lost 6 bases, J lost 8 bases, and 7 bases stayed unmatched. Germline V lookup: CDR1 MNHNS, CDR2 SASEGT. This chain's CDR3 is CASSSGTGSEKLFY. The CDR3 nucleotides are TGTGCCAGCAGCTCCGGGACAGGGAGCGAAAAACTGTTTTAT.

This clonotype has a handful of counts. The CDR3 nucleotides are TGTGCCAGCAACCCCGGGACTGAACGTTACGAGCAGTACTTC. Amino acid sequence: CASNPGTERYEQYF. The chain employs TRBV12-3 or TRBV12-4 and TRBJ2-7; maybe TRBD2 (6 bases). The length of the CDR3 is 14 residues. Trimming cost V 7 bases and J 4 bases, with 17 bases left between them.

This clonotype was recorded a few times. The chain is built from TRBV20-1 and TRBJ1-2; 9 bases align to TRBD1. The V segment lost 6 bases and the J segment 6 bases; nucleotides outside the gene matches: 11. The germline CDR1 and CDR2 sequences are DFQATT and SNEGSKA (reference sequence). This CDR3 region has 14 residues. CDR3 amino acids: CSARRQGGIDGYTF. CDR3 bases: TGCAGTGCGAGAAGACAGGGGGGGATTGATGGCTACACCTTC.

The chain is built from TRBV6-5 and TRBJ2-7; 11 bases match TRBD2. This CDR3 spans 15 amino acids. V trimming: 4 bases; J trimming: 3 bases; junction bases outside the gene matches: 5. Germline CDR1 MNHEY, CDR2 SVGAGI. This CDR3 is CASSWGTSGNYEQYF. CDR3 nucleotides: TGTGCCAGCAGTTGGGGGACTAGCGGCAACTACGAGCAGTACTTC.

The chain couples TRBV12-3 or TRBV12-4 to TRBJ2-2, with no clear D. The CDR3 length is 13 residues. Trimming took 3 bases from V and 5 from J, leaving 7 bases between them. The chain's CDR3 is CASSFKGTGELFF. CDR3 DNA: TGTGCCAGCAGTTTTAAAGGGACCGGGGAGCTGTTTTTT.

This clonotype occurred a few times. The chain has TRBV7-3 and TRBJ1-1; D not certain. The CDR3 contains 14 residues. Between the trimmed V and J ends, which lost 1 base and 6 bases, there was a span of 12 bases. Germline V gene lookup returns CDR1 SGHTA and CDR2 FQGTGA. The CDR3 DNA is TGTGCCAGCAGCTTAAGGCCGGGCAGCGCTGAAGCTTTCTTT. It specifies CASSLRPGSAEAFF.

The CDR3: CSVEGGADYGYTF. The CDR3 DNA follows: TGCAGCGTTGAGGGGGGGGCGGACTATGGCTACACCTTC. V is TRBV29-1 and J is TRBJ1-2; the D gene is possibly TRBD1 (6 bases). The V end lost 3 bases, the J end lost 3 bases, and 11 bases lay between the germline ends. Germline V gene data show CDR1 as SQVTM and CDR2 as ANQGSEA. The CDR3 consists of 13 residues.